This is a list of T cell receptor beta chains from one sample in a study of cytomegalovirus exposure and HLA in healthy donors. Sequenced by immunoSEQ multiplex PCR; TCRdb stores in-frame clones only, minus some. The table has 100,000 to 150,000 clones, roughly 80% seen once. Specimen: PBMCs. The receptors were gathered from a man aged 18-30 years in good health and CMV-seronegative. Both conserved end residues are part of each CDR3. Fields, in order: CDR3 protein, CDR3 DNA, J gene, V gene, D gene, clone size. A D gene is named only where the DNA matches it firmly. Not all rows give a size; the values are once, few, many and, for expanded clones, a class.

cdr3_aa: CASSRGQWSGYTF
cdr3_nt: TGTGCCAGCAGCCGTGGACAGTGGAGTGGCTACACCTTC
j_call: TRBJ1-2
v_call: TRBV6-5
d_call: -
clone_size: once

cdr3_aa: CASSLGDRGYGEQFF
cdr3_nt: TGTGCCAGCAGTTTAGGGGACAGGGGATATGGTGAGCAGTTCTTC
j_call: TRBJ2-1
v_call: TRBV27
d_call: TRBD1
clone_size: -

cdr3_aa: CASSAQGSSTDTQYF
cdr3_nt: TGTGCCAGCAGCGCACAGGGATCGAGCACAGATACGCAGTATTTT
j_call: TRBJ2-3
v_call: TRBV2
d_call: -
clone_size: once

cdr3_aa: CSVHPGGEETQYF
cdr3_nt: TGCAGCGTTCATCCCGGGGGGGAGGAGACCCAGTACTTC
j_call: TRBJ2-5
v_call: TRBV29-1
d_call: TRBD2
clone_size: -

cdr3_aa: CASSQRNRGQGQPQHF
cdr3_nt: TGCGCCAGCAGTCAGCGGAACAGGGGGCAGGGTCAGCCCCAGCATTTT
j_call: TRBJ1-5
v_call: TRBV23-1
d_call: TRBD1
clone_size: -

cdr3_aa: CASTLYSEAFF
cdr3_nt: TGTGCCAGCACCCTTTACAGTGAAGCTTTCTTT
j_call: TRBJ1-1
v_call: TRBV7-9
d_call: -
clone_size: few

cdr3_aa: CASSSGSGTTNEKLFF
cdr3_nt: TGTGCCAGCAGCTCCGGGTCGGGGACAACTAATGAAAAACTGTTTTTT
j_call: TRBJ1-4
v_call: TRBV7-2
d_call: -
clone_size: -

cdr3_aa: CASSALLNFGGGDYHNEQFF
cdr3_nt: TGTGCCAGCTCAGCCCTCCTGAACTTCGGGGGGGGCGACTACCACAATGAGCAGTTCTTC
j_call: TRBJ2-1
v_call: TRBV18
d_call: TRBD2
clone_size: -

cdr3_aa: CASSHGLAGGNSYEQYF
cdr3_nt: TGTGCCAGCAGCCACGGACTAGCGGGGGGCAATAGTTACGAGCAGTACTTC
j_call: TRBJ2-7
v_call: TRBV4-2
d_call: TRBD2
clone_size: -

cdr3_aa: CASSIVWAGESTEAFF
cdr3_nt: TGTGCCAGTAGTATAGTATGGGCAGGGGAGAGCACTGAAGCTTTCTTT
j_call: TRBJ1-1
v_call: TRBV19
d_call: -
clone_size: -